This TCR beta chain derives from a study of T cell responses to AZD1222 COVID-19 vaccine. The overall study: Second doses at about 4 or about 12 weeks were pooled.

Sequenced by immunoSEQ multiplex PCR; TCRdb stores in-frame clones only, minus some. This sample has some 130,000 clones, with 85% to 90% found just once. Germline V gene lookup returns CDR1 SNHLY and CDR2 FYNNEI. Trimming took off 8 bases at V and 8 bases at J, with 26 bases between the two ends. The CDR3 loop spans 16 amino acids. This TCR was recovered from an adult in good health. The sample here was peripheral blood, taken on day 0 of AZD1222 vaccination. The J gene is TRBJ2-3, the V gene TRBV2; D might be TRBD2 (7 bases). CDR3 in amino acids: CASDDAGARWGGTQYF. As DNA, the CDR3 is TGTGCCAGCGACGACGCGGGGGCCCGATGGGGTGGTACGCAGTATTTT.